This TCR beta chain was recovered during a study of blood T cell repertoires in COVID-19. Per germline, CDR1 DFQATT and CDR2 SNEGSKA (reference sequence). This CDR3 spans 11 amino acids. This clone was seen just once. Data came from immunoSEQ multiplex PCR; TCRdb stores just in-frame clones and leaves some out. The sample holds 180,000 or so clones, 76% seen once. V is TRBV20-1 and J is TRBJ1-4; the match to TRBD1 covers 7 bases. The origin of this receptor is a woman in her forties or fifties with active or convalescent COVID-19. Source material: peripheral blood. CDR3 DNA sequence: TGCGTACGACAGGGTGGGGAAAAACTGTTTTTT. Its translation: CVRQGGEKLFF.